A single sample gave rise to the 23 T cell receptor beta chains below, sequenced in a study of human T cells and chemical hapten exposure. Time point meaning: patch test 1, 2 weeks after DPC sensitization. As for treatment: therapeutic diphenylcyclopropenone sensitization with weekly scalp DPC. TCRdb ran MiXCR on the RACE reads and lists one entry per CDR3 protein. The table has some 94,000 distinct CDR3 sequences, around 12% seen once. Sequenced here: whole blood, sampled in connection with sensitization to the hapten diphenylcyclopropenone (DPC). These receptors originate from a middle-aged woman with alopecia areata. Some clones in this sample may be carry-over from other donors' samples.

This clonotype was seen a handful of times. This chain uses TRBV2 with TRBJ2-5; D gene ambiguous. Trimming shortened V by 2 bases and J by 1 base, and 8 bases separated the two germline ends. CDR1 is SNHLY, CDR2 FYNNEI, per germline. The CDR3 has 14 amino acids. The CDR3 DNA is TGTGCCAGCAGTGAAAGGGTAGTCCAAGAGACCCAGTACTTC. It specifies CASSERVVQETQYF.

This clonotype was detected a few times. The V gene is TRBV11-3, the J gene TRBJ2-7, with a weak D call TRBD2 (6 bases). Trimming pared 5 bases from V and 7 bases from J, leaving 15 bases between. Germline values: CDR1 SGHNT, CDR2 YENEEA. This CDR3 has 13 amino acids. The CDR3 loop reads CASSPGENREQYF. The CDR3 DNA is TGTGCCAGCAGCCCGGGAGAGAACAGAGAGCAGTACTTC.

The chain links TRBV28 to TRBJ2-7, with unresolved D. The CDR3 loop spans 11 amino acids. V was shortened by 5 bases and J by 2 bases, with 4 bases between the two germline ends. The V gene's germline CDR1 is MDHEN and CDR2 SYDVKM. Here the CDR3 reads CASSVTYEQYF. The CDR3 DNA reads TGTGCCAGCAGTGTAACCTACGAGCAGTACTTC.

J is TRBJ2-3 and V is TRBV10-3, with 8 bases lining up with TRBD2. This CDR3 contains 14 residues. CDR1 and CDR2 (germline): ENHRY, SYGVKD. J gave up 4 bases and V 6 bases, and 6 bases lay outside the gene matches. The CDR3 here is CAISLSGSSDTQYF. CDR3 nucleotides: TGTGCCATCAGCTTAAGCGGGAGCTCAGATACGCAGTATTTT.

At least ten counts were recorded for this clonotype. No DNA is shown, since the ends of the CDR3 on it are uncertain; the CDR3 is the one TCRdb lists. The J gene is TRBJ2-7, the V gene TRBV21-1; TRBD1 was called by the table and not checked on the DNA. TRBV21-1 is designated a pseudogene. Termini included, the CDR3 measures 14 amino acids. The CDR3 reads CASSFAGGIYEQYF.

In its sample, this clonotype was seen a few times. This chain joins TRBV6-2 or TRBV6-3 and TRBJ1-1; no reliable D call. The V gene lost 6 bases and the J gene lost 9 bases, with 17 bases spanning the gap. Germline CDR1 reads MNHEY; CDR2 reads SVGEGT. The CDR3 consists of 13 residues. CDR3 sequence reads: CASSWERNTKAFF. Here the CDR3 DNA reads TGTGCCAGCAGCTGGGAGAGGAATACGAAAGCTTTCTTT.

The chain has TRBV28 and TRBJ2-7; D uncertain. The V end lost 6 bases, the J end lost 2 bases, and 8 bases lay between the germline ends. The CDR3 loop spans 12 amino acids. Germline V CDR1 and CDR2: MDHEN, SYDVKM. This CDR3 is CASSTTAYEQYF. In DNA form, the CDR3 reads TGTGCCAGCAGCACAACGGCCTACGAGCAGTACTTC. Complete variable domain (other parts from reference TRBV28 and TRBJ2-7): DVKVTQSSRYLVKRTGEKVFLECVQDMDHENMFWYRQDPGLGLRLIYFSYDVKMKEKGDIPEGYSVSREKKERFSLILESASTNQTSMYLCASSTTAYEQYFGPGTRLTVT.

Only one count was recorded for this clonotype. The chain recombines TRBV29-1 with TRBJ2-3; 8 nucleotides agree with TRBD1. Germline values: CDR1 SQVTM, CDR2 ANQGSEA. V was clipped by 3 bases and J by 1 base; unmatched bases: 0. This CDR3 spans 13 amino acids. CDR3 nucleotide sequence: TGCAGCGTTGAGGGACAGGGCACAGATACGCAGTATTTT. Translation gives CSVEGQGTDTQYF.

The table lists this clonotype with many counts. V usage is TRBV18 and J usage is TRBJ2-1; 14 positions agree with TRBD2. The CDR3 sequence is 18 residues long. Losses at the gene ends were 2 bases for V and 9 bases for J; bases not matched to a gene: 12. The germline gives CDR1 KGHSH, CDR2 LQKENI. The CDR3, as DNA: TGTGCCAGCTCACCAGGGTCCGCCGGGACTAGCGGGAGTGGTGAGCAGTTCTTC. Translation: CASSPGSAGTSGSGEQFF.

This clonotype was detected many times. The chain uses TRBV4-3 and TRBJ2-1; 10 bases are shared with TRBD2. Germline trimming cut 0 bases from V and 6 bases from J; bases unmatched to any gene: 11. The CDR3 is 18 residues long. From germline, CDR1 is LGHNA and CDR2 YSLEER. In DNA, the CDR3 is TGCGCCAGCAGCCAAGATTATTGGGCTAGCGGGAGAAGCAATGAGCAGTTCTTC. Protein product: CASSQDYWASGRSNEQFF.

The CDR3: CASSYSRGTGELFF. For the CDR3, the DNA is TGTGCCAGCAGTTACTCTAGGGGCACCGGGGAGCTGTTTTTT. The chain links TRBV6-5 to TRBJ2-2; D possibly corresponds to TRBD1 (5 bases). Between the trimmed V and J ends, which lost 0 bases and 4 bases, there was a span of 6 bases. The CDR3 sequence is 14 residues long. From germline, CDR1 is MNHEY and CDR2 SVGAGI.

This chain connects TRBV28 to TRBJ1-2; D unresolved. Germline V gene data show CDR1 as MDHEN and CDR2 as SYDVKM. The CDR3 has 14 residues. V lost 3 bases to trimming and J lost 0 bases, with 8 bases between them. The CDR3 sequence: CASSFPTTNYGYTF. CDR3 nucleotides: TGTGCCAGCAGTTTCCCGACAACTAACTATGGCTACACCTTC.

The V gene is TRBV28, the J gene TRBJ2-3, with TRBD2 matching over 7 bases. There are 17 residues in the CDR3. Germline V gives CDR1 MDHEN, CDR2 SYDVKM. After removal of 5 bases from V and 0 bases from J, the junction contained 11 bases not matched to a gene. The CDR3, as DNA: TGTGCCAGCAGTCCCAGATACCTTAGCGGGAGCACAGATACGCAGTATTTT. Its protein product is CASSPRYLSGSTDTQYF.

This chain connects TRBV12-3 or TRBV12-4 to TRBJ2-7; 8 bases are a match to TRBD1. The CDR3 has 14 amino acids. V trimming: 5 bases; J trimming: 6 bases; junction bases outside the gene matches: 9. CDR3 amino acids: CASSPLDRASEQYF. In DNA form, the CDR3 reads TGTGCCAGCAGTCCCCTGGACAGGGCCTCCGAGCAGTACTTC.

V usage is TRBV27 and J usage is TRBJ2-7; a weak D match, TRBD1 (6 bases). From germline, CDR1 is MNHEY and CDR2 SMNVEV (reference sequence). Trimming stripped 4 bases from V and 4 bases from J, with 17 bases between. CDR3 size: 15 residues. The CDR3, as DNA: TGTGCCAGCAGTTCAGCGCTCAGGACAGTGTACGAGCAGTACTTC. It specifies CASSSALRTVYEQYF.

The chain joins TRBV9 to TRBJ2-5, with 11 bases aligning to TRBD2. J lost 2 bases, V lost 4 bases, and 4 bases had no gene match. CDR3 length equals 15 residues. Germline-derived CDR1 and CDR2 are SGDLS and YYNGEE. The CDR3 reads CASSLGTSGQETQYF. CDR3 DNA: TGTGCCAGCAGCCTAGGGACTAGCGGTCAAGAGACCCAGTACTTC.

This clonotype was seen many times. Written as DNA, the CDR3 is TGTGCCAGCAGAGTAGCGGGAGAGGGCACAGATACGCAGTATTTT. Its translation: CASRVAGEGTDTQYF. V usage is TRBV6-2 or TRBV6-3 and J usage is TRBJ2-3, with TRBD2 matching 9 bases. Germline CDR1 is MNHEY and CDR2 is SVGEGT. After removal of 6 bases from V and 1 base from J, the junction contained 5 bases not matched to a gene. The CDR3 has 15 residues.

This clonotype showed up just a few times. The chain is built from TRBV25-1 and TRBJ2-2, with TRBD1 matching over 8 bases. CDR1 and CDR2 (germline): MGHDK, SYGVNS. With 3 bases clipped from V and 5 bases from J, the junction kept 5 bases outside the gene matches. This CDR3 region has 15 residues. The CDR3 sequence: CASSDPGGRTGELFF. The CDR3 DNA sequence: TGTGCCAGCAGTGACCCAGGGGGCAGGACCGGGGAGCTGTTTTTT.

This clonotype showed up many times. CDR3 region: CATSRGGGSKNIQYF. CDR3 nucleotide sequence: TGTGCCACCAGCAGAGGCGGGGGGTCCAAAAACATTCAGTACTTC. The chain is built from TRBV15 and TRBJ2-4; TRBD2 aligns across 8 bases. After removal of 1 base from V and 2 bases from J, the junction contained 1 base not matched to a gene. Germline CDR1 LNHNV, CDR2 YYDKDF (reference sequence). The CDR3 contains 15 residues.

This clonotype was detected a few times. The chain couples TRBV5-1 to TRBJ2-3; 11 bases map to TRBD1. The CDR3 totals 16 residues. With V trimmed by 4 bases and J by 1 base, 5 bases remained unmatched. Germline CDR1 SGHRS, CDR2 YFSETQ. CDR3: CASSVGQGVGTDTQYF. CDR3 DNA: TGCGCCAGCAGCGTGGGACAGGGGGTTGGCACAGATACGCAGTATTTT.

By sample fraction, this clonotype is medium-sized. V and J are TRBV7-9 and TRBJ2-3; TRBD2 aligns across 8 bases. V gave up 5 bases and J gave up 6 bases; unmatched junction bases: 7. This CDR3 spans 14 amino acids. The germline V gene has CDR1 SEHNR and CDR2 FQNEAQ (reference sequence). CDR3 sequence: CASSPSGSPDTQYF. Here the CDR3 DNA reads TGTGCCAGCAGCCCCAGCGGGAGTCCGGATACGCAGTATTTT.

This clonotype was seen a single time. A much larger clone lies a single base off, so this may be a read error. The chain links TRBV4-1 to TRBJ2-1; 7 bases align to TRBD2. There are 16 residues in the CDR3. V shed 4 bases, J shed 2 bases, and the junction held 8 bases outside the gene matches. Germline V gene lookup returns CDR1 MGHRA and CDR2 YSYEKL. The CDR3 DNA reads TGCGCCAGCAGCCGAGAACCGGGACTACCCTACAATGAGCAGTTCTTC. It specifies CASSREPGLPYNEQFF.

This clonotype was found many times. As DNA, the CDR3 is TGTGCCAGCAGGGACACTATACAGCCCCAGCATTTT. This translates into CASRDTIQPQHF. The V and J genes are TRBV6-1 and TRBJ1-5, with a tentative D call TRBD1 (5 bases). The length of the CDR3 is 12 residues. The germline CDR1 and CDR2 sequences are MNHNS and SASEGT. Trimming removed 6 bases from V and 7 bases from J, with 10 bases in between.